This TCR beta chain was retrieved from a study of T cells in Graves' hyperthyroidism and ophthalmopathy (dated by TCRdb to about 2019). Study-wide context: Peripheral blood samples were taken at the time of initial diagnosis, prior to any treatment. A discovery cohort of 95 to 100 patients, roughly 45 with Graves' ophthalmopathy and approximately 60 with stable Graves' hyperthyroidism, was used to find distinguishing TCR V-J signatures. Following sampling, methimazole starting at 30 mg daily was given to hyperthyroidism patients, and high-dose intravenous methylprednisolone was given to ophthalmopathy patients. Whether ophthalmopathy could be predicted prospectively was tested in an independent validation cohort made up of under 20 hyperthyroidism patients plus 17 patients who later progressed to ophthalmopathy. The paper describes TCR Vbeta CDR3 sequencing of about 140 peripheral blood samples, made up of approximately 40 ophthalmopathy patients, over 70 hyperthyroidism patients and about 17 progressor patients. In roughly six Graves' hyperthyroidism patients, the study also compared T-cell repertoires from thyroid tissue with T-cell repertoires from blood. The 95 to 100 discovery patients were randomly split 7:3 into training and test sets. Study-level results and caveats: Sample size was not statistically predetermined, and investigators were not blinded to group allocation. During validation, the model predicted progression to ophthalmopathy a median of about 6.5 months ahead of onset, with around 71% sensitivity and 72.22% specificity. Most expanded thyroid clonotypes (frequency above 0.001) were also detected in blood, suggesting blood repertoires may reflect thyroid immune responses. Ophthalmopathy was separated from stable hyperthyroidism by a 13 V-J signature model, with 85% to 90% sensitivity and about 81% specificity obtained in cross-validation and 80%/75% obtained in testing.

The TCR beta CDR3 regions were amplified from the RNA transcripts. The first round of RT-PCR for the TCR CDR3 was performed with the HTBI primer set and the Qiagen OneStep RT-PCR kit. Libraries were constructed in a second round of multiplex PCR, after which size selection and purification were performed. Libraries were sequenced paired-end with 100 bp reads on an Illumina HiSeq2000. The authors processed their data as follows. SOAPnuke was used to process the raw data, removing reads that contained adapters or uncalled bases, had a mean Phred below 15, or lacked an exact match to the constant primer or identifier. COPE v1.2.5 was used to merge high-quality paired reads, and clonotypes were defined as unique nucleotide sequences. MiTCR v1.1 was used to align the clonotypes against IMGT TRBV, TRBD and TRBJ reference segments. The analysis was restricted to V-J combinations with a frequency above 0.0001, which together covered about 99% of the repertoires. A TCS score was defined as the ratio between F50 (clonal expansion) and ExV (chaos), using BLOSUM62-based TCRdist between CDR3 peptides within each V-J. Welch's t-statistics and random forest reduced 500 to 550 V-J features to under 15, which were used in a naive Bayes classifier (R e1071). TCRdb reprocessing: public reads trimmed at Q25 with fastp, clones called with MiXCR, in-frame beta chains kept. Rows with one shared CDR3 protein collapse into an entry with the most common genes and DNA. The V and J calls and clone size are TCRdb's, not the authors'. Counted in this sample were under 350,000 distinct CDR3 sequences; 21% of them appeared once. Over 45% of the sample goes to the ten largest clones.

V is reduced by 6 bases and J by 0 bases, leaving a spacing of 8 bases between them. Taken from the germline V gene, the CDR1 and CDR2 loops are SGHTA and FQGNSA. The CDR3 holds 14 amino acids from the cysteine to the phenylalanine. Only the CDR3 part of the read is kept: 42 bases, read in frame from the first base. This clonotype was recorded many times. Its antigen is not yet known. No clone much larger than this one lies a single base away; base qualities are absent. Stable Graves' hyperthyroidism was defined as the absence of progression to ophthalmopathy over 18 months of follow-up. Hyperthyroidism patients were newly diagnosed, with disease duration under 2 months, and aged 18 to 65 years. The study excluded patients with uncontrolled infections, other autoimmune diseases, pregnancy or lactation. Diagnoses relied on clinical symptoms, serum thyroxine and TRAb, thyroid ultrasound and orbital computed tomography. PBMCs were separated from roughly 9.3 ml of fresh peripheral blood using Ficoll-Paque density gradient centrifugation. Total RNA was extracted with Trizol reagent, and quality was checked on an Agilent 2100 Bioanalyzer.

This clonotype was obtained from a woman in her forties or fifties with Graves' hyperthyroidism. The chain was built from TRBV7-2 and TRBJ2-2; the D gene identity is not certain. The sequenced sample consisted of blood. The nucleotide sequence reads TGTGCCAGCAGTCGAAACGCGAACACCGGGGAGCTGTTTTTT. The translation is CASSRNANTGELFF.